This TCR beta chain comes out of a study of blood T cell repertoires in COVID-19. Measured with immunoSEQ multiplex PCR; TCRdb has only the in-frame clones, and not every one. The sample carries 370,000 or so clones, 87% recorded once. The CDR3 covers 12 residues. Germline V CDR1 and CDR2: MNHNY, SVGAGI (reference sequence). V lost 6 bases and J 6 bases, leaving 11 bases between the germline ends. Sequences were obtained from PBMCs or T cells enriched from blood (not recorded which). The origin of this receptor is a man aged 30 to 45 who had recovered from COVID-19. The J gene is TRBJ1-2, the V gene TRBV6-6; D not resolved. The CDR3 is CASSQLENGYTF. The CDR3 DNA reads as TGTGCCAGCAGCCAACTAGAGAATGGCTACACCTTC.